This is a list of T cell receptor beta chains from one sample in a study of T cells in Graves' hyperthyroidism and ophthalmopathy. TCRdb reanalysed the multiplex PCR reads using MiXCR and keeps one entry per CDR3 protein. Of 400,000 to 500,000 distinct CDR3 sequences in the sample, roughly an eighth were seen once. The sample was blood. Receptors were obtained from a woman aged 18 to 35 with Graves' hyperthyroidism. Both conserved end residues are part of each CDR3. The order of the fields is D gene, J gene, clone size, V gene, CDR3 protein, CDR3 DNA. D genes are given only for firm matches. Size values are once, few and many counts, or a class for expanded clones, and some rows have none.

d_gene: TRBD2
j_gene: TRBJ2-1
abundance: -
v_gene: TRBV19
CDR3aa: CASSIHQLAGDNEQFF
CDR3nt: TGTGCCAGTAGTATCCATCAACTAGCGGGGGACAATGAGCAGTTCTTC

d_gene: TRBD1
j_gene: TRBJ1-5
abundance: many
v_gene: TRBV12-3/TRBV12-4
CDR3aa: CASSWGQGNQPQHF
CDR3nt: TGTGCCAGCAGTTGGGGACAGGGCAATCAGCCCCAGCATTTT

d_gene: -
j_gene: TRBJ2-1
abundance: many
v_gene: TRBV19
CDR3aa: CASSMRASYNEQFF
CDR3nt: TGTGCCAGTAGTATGAGGGCTAGTTACAATGAGCAGTTCTTC

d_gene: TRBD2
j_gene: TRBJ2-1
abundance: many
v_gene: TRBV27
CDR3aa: CASSPLAGGLGNEQFF
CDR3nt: TGTGCCAGCAGTCCGCTAGCGGGAGGGCTTGGGAATGAGCAGTTCTTC

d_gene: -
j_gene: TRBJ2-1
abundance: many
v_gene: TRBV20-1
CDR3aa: CSARDASSSYNEQFF
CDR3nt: TGCAGTGCTAGAGATGCTAGCAGCTCCTACAATGAGCAGTTCTTC

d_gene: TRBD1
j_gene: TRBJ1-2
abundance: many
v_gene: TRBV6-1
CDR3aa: CATDRDHYGYTF
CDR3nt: TGTGCCACGGACAGGGACCACTATGGCTACACCTTC

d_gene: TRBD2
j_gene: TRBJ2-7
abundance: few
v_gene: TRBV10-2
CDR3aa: CASLSGKSSYEQYF
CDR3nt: TGCGCCAGCCTTAGCGGGAAAAGCTCCTACGAGCAGTACTTC

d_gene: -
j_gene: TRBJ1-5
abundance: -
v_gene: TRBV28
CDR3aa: CASSLRAGEGNQPQHF
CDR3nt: TGTGCCAGCAGTTTAAGGGCAGGGGAAGGCAATCAGCCCCAGCATTTT

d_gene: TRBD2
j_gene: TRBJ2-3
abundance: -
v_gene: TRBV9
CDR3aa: CASSVDGLPGGPKDTQYF
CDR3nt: TGTGCCAGCAGCGTAGACGGATTGCCGGGGGGACCAAAAGATACGCAGTATTTT

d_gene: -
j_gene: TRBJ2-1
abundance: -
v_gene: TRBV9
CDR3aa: CASSVEGVPLNEQFF
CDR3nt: TGTGCCAGCAGCGTAGAAGGGGTCCCACTCAATGAGCAGTTCTTC

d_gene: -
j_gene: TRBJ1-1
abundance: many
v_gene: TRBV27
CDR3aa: CASSFYAGYKDNTEAFF
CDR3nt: TGTGCCAGCAGTTTCTATGCAGGGTATAAAGACAACACTGAAGCTTTCTTT

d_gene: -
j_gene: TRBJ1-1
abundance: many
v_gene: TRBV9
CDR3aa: CASSPPWAVNTEAFF
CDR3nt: TGTGCCAGCAGCCCACCCTGGGCAGTGAACACTGAAGCTTTCTTT

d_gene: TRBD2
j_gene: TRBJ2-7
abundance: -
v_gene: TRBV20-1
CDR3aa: CSARTGLAGRYEQYF
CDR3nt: TGCAGTGCTAGAACGGGACTAGCGGGACGATACGAGCAGTACTTC

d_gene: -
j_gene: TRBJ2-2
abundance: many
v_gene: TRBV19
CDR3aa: CASSMELANTGELFF
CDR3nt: TGTGCCAGTAGTATGGAACTAGCGAACACCGGGGAGCTGTTTTTT

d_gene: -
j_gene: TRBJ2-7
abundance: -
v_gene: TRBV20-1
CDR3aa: CSATLSRVAEQYF
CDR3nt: TGCAGTGCTACACTTTCTAGGGTTGCCGAGCAGTACTTC

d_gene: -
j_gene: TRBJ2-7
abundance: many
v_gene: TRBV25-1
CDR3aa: CASSESGVTYEQYF
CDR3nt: TGTGCCAGCAGTGAATCCGGGGTTACGTACGAGCAGTACTTC

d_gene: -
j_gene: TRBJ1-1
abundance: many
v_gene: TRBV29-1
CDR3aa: CSDLRGRGAFF
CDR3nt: TGCAGCGACCTACGGGGGAGAGGAGCTTTCTTT

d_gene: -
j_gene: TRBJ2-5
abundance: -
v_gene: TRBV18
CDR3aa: CASSLQMAQETQYF
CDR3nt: TGTGCCAGCTCACTACAAATGGCCCAAGAGACCCAGTACTTC

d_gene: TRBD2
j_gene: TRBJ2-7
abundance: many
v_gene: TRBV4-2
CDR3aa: CASSQDQASGSYEQYF
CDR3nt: TGTGCCAGCAGCCAAGATCAGGCTAGCGGGAGCTACGAGCAGTACTTC

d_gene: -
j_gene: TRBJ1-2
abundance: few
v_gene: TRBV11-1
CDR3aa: CASSLAFRPGTGGYTF
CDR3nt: TGTGCCAGCAGCTTAGCCTTTCGCCCAGGCACGGGCGGCTACACCTTC

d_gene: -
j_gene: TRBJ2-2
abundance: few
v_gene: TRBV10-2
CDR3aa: CASSDRELFF
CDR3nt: TGCGCCAGCAGTGACAGGGAGCTGTTTTTT

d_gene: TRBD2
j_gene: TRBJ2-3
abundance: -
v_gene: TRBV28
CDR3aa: CASSLTSGGTDTQYF
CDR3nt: TGTGCCAGCAGTTTAACTAGCGGGGGCACAGATACGCAGTATTTT

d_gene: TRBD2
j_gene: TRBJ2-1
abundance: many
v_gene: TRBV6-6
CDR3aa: CASSYSGGLEWRGPPGSTYNEQFF
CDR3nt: TGTGCCAGCAGTTACTCAGGGGGACTAGAGTGGCGGGGCCCCCCCGGTTCGACCTACAATGAGCAGTTCTTC

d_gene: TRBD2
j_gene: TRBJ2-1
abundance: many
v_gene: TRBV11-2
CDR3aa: CASSLAPSGSANEQFF
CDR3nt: TGTGCCAGCAGCTTAGCCCCTAGCGGGAGCGCCAATGAGCAGTTCTTC

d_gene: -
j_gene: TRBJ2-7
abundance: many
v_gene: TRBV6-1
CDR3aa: CASNSAYDGAYEQYF
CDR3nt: TGTGCCAGCAACTCTGCTTACGACGGAGCCTACGAGCAGTACTTC

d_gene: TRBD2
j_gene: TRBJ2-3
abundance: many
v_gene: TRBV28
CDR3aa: CASALAGTDTQYF
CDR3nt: TGTGCCAGTGCACTAGCGGGCACAGATACGCAGTATTTT